These T cell receptor beta chains were read from a single sample in a study of tumor and adjacent non-tumor tissue in lung cancer. TCRdb redid the calling of the multiplex PCR reads with MiXCR, one entry per CDR3 protein. Here the sample spans 60,000 to 90,000 distinct CDR3 sequences, about two thirds being singletons. Sequenced material: distant non-tumor lung tissue. The receptor set was obtained from a woman in her forties or fifties with non-small cell lung cancer. The CDR3 runs from the conserved cysteine through the conserved F or W. The order of the fields is J gene, V gene, D gene, clone size, CDR3 protein, CDR3 DNA. A D gene is named only where the DNA matches it firmly. For some rows the clone size is stated as once, few or many, or as a class when expanded; others skip it.

TRBJ1-1,TRBV11-1,-,few,CANSLKELNTEAFF,TGTGCCAATAGCTTAAAAGAGTTGAACACTGAAGCTTTCTTT
TRBJ2-3,TRBV19,-,-,CTSRGTEDTQYF,TGTACCAGTAGAGGAACAGAAGATACGCAGTATTTT
TRBJ2-1,TRBV11-3,TRBD1,-,CASSLDLWDRKALWGDNEEFF,TGTGCCAGCAGCTTAGACCTTTGGGACAGGAAGGCTCTGTGGGGCGACAATGAGGAGTTCTTC
TRBJ2-7,TRBV20-1,TRBD2,-,CSARDQTSEIYEQYF,TGCAGTGCTCGAGATCAGACTAGCGAGATTTACGAGCAGTACTTC
TRBJ2-1,TRBV11-1,-,-,CASRLGTNEQIF,TGTGCCAGCAGGCTAGGAACAAATGAGCAGATCTTC
TRBJ1-6,TRBV29-1,-,-,CSVEISKNSSHHF,TGCAGCGTTGAGATTAGTAAGAATTCATCCCACCACTTT
TRBJ1-5,TRBV20-1,-,-,CSARGNSNQLKHF,TGCAGTGCTAGAGGGAATAGCAATCAGCTCAAGCATTTT
TRBJ2-5,TRBV2,-,-,CASSDGQGGETQYF,TGTGCCAGCAGTGATGGGCAGGGAGGAGAGACCCAGTACTTC
TRBJ1-5,TRBV20-1,-,-,CGAFLGGVSGNQPQHF,TGCGGTGCCTTCTTAGGGGGAGTTAGTGGAAATCAGCCCCAGCATTTT
TRBJ2-7,TRBV4-1,TRBD2,-,CSSSQDAGGTYEQYF,TGCTCCAGCAGCCAAGATGCCGGGGGGACCTACGAGCAGTACTTC
TRBJ2-1,TRBV6-5,TRBD2,-,CASRNRTSGSGEQFF,TGTGCTAGCAGAAACCGGACTAGCGGGTCGGGTGAGCAATTCTTC
TRBJ2-7,TRBV4-2,-,once,CANNQEPAQTYEQYF,TGTGCCAACAACCAAGAGCCAGCGCAGACCTACGAGCAGTACTTC
TRBJ2-6,TRBV20-1,-,-,CSATIRGGFSGANALTF,TGCAGTGCGACAATCCGCGGCGGTTTCTCTGGGGCCAACGCCCTGACATTC
TRBJ2-4,TRBV6-1,TRBD2,few,CASGREGTPLLAKNIQYF,TGTGCCAGCGGGCGGGAGGGGACCCCCCTTCTAGCCAAAAACATTCAGTACTTC
TRBJ1-2,TRBV6-2/TRBV6-3,TRBD1,-,CASSLEQGRSSTF,TGTGCCAGTAGTTTGGAACAGGGGAGGAGTTCTACCTTC
TRBJ2-7,TRBV20-1,TRBD2,few,CSAVGLAGGSCEQYF,TGCAGTGCTGTGGGACTAGCGGGAGGCTCCTGCGAGCAGTACTTC
TRBJ1-2,TRBV20-1,-,-,CGAEPAGFYGCTF,-
TRBJ1-5,TRBV6-1,-,many,CASGLFARGADQPQHF,TGTGCCAGCGGACTATTCGCAAGGGGGGCGGATCAGCCCCAGCATTTT
TRBJ2-7,TRBV11-1,TRBD1,medium-sized,CASSHWDSSYEQYF,TGTGCCAGCAGCCACTGGGACAGCTCCTACGAGCAGTACTTC
TRBJ2-2,TRBV18,TRBD1,-,CASSPPGQGDTGELFF,TGTGCCAGCTCACCACCGGGACAGGGGGACACCGGGGAGCTGTTTTTT
TRBJ2-7,TRBV29-1,-,-,CSVVGIGAGVSYEHYF,-
TRBJ2-1,TRBV4-2,TRBD2,-,CSSSQDSASGSLYEQLF,TGTTCCAGCAGTCAAGATTCGGCTAGCGGGAGTTTGTATGAGCAGTTATTC